These 25 T cell receptor beta chains were sequenced from one sample in a study of identical twins. MiXCR, run by TCRdb on the 5' RACE reads, gives a single entry per CDR3 protein. The table includes roughly 260,000 distinct CDR3 sequences, approximately 8% detected once. The same sample was also used in a study of yellow fever vaccine responses in identical twins.

Sample: CD8+ T cells sorted from blood. These receptor sequences come from a woman under 30 in good health.

The V and J genes are TRBV7-9 and TRBJ2-5; the match to TRBD1 covers 9 bases. Germline V lookup: CDR1 SEHNR, CDR2 FQNEAQ (reference sequence). V lost 4 bases to trimming and J lost 4 bases; unmatched junction nucleotides: 7. The CDR3 runs to 15 residues. The CDR3 here is CASSSRQGVAETQYF. The CDR3 bases are TGTGCCAGCAGCTCTCGACAGGGGGTCGCAGAGACCCAGTACTTC.

This clonotype was seen a handful of times. The CDR3 DNA is TGTGCCAGCAGCCAAGGACAGGGCTACAATGAGCAGTTCTTC. Translated, it gives CASSQGQGYNEQFF. The V and J genes are TRBV6-1 and TRBJ2-1; 8 nucleotides match TRBD1. V trimming: 6 bases; J trimming: 3 bases; junction bases outside the gene matches: 4. This CDR3 has 14 amino acids. The V gene's germline CDR1 is MNHNS and CDR2 SASEGT.

The rearrangement links TRBV10-3 to TRBJ2-5, with TRBD1 matching 10 bases. Germline values: CDR1 ENHRY, CDR2 SYGVKD. This CDR3 has 14 residues. V shed 4 bases, J shed 5 bases, and the junction held 4 bases outside the gene matches. CDR3 sequence (DNA): TGTGCCATCAGTGGACAGGGGGCGCGGGAGACCCAGTACTTC. Its translation is CAISGQGARETQYF.

This clonotype was counted at least ten times. The chain is built from TRBV7-9 and TRBJ1-2; D is unresolved. This CDR3 spans 15 amino acids. CDR1 SEHNR and CDR2 FQNEAQ come from the germline V gene (reference sequence). V dropped 1 base and J dropped 7 bases, with 16 bases sitting between them. CDR3 amino acids: CASSLVSSTEGGYTF. CDR3 DNA: TGTGCCAGCAGCTTAGTGTCGTCGACCGAAGGTGGCTACACCTTC.

This clonotype was seen a single time. The chain links TRBV9 to TRBJ2-1; 8 bases map to TRBD2. Germline V gives CDR1 SGDLS, CDR2 YYNGEE. CDR3 size: 14 residues. The ends lost 0 bases at V and 14 bases at J; junction bases unmatched: 10. The CDR3 spells CASSVVGNSGIKFF. The CDR3, as DNA: TGTGCCAGCAGCGTAGTTGGGAATAGCGGGATTAAGTTCTTC.

This clonotype was observed a few times. The DNA for the CDR3 is TGTGCCAGCAGCTTAGATCCCTCCTACGAGCAGTACTTC. It yields the protein CASSLDPSYEQYF. V and J are TRBV11-2 and TRBJ2-7; D uncertain. Trimming left V 0 bases short and J 0 bases short, with 3 bases between. This CDR3 is built from 13 residues. Germline V gene lookup returns CDR1 SGHAT and CDR2 FQNNGV.

This clonotype showed up many times. The chain carries TRBV6-5 and TRBJ1-1, with 9 bases identical to TRBD1. The V segment lost 5 bases and the J segment 6 bases; nucleotides outside the gene matches: 10. CDR1 and CDR2 from the germline V gene are MNHEY and SVGAGI. CDR3 length: 15 residues. As DNA, the CDR3 is TGTGCCAGCAGTCTACAGACAGGGGGAGAGTCTGAAGCTTTCTTT. Translating gives CASSLQTGGESEAFF.

This sequence joins TRBV11-2 and TRBJ1-6; D is uncertain. The CDR3 is made up of 13 amino acids. Looked up from germline, CDR1 is SGHAT and CDR2 is FQNNGV. V lost 1 base to trimming and J lost 13 bases, with 11 bases between them. CDR3 amino acids: CASSLAEGFPLHF. The CDR3 coding sequence is TGTGCCAGCAGCTTAGCAGAGGGTTTTCCCCTCCACTTT.

This clonotype was counted only a few times. CDR3 protein: CSVHGQEGSPNTEAFF. The CDR3 DNA reads TGCAGCGTTCATGGACAGGAAGGATCACCGAACACTGAAGCTTTCTTT. The chain combines TRBV29-1 with TRBJ1-1; 7 bases are a match to TRBD1. V trimming: 5 bases; J trimming: 1 base; junction bases outside the gene matches: 13. Germline V gene data show CDR1 as SQVTM and CDR2 as ANQGSEA. The CDR3 is made up of 16 amino acids.

This clonotype was seen ten or more times. The chain links TRBV7-2 to TRBJ2-1; D could derive from TRBD1 or TRBD2 (5 bases each). In germline, CDR1 is SGHTA, CDR2 FQGNSA. Trimming shortened V by 1 base and J by 10 bases, and 14 bases separated the two germline ends. The CDR3 consists of 14 residues. CDR3 nucleotide sequence: TGTGCCAGCAGCTTAGAATCCGGGGCTCGCGAGCAGTTCTTC. As protein: CASSLESGAREQFF. The full variable domain, completed using reference TRBV7-2 and TRBJ2-1, is GAGVSQSPSNKVTEKGKDVELRCDPISGHTALYWYRQSLGQGLEFLIYFQGNSAPDKSGLPSDRFSAERTGGSVSTLTIQRTQQEDSAVYLCASSLESGAREQFFGPGTRLTVL.

The chain links TRBV27 to TRBJ2-2; D unresolved. This CDR3 is built from 12 residues. Trimming cost V 3 bases and J 5 bases, with 4 bases left between them. Looked up from germline, CDR1 is MNHEY and CDR2 is SMNVEV (reference sequence). Here the CDR3 reads CASSFWTGELFF. Here the CDR3 DNA reads TGTGCCAGCAGTTTCTGGACCGGGGAGCTGTTTTTT.

The sample holds many counts of this clonotype. The chain is built from TRBV12-3 or TRBV12-4 and TRBJ2-5, with D uncertain. This CDR3 is built from 14 residues. V lost 6 bases, J lost 2 bases, and 13 bases lay in between. CDR3 amino acids: CASSLTSSQETQYF. The DNA of the CDR3 is TGTGCCAGCAGCCTTACATCGTCTCAAGAGACCCAGTACTTC.

This clonotype was found many times. V is TRBV4-1 and J is TRBJ2-2, with D perhaps TRBD1 (5 bases). The CDR3 sequence is 15 residues long. Germline V lookup: CDR1 MGHRA, CDR2 YSYEKL. V shed 3 bases and J shed 4 bases, with 12 bases lying between them. This chain's CDR3 is CASSQSQRGTGELFF. The CDR3 coding sequence is TGCGCCAGCAGCCAGAGCCAAAGGGGCACCGGGGAGCTGTTTTTT.

There are a few counts of this clonotype. This chain uses TRBV19 with TRBJ2-2; D unclear. The germline gives CDR1 LNHDA, CDR2 SQIVND (reference sequence). There are 14 residues in the CDR3. The germline V and J ends were trimmed by 1 base and 2 bases, with 5 bases remaining between them. This CDR3 is CASSIGVNTGELFF. The CDR3 DNA sequence: TGTGCCAGTAGTATAGGGGTCAACACCGGGGAGCTGTTTTTT.

This clonotype was seen at least ten times. V and J are TRBV20-1 and TRBJ2-6; 10 nucleotides match TRBD1. The CDR3 spans 17 residues. Germline V gene lookup returns CDR1 DFQATT and CDR2 SNEGSKA (reference sequence). Trimming removed 4 bases from V and 1 base from J; junction bases left unmatched: 7. The DNA for the CDR3 is TGCAGTGCTACCGCTGGGACAGGGGCTTCTGGGGCCAACGTCCTGACTTTC. Protein sequence: CSATAGTGASGANVLTF.

Only a few counts were recorded for this clonotype. This chain links TRBV2 with TRBJ2-7; D unclear. This CDR3 comprises 16 residues. Per the germline V gene, CDR1 is SNHLY and CDR2 is FYNNEI. With 5 bases removed from V and 3 bases from J, the gap between germline ends came to 20 bases. DNA for the CDR3: TGTGCCAGCAGTATGAGCTCAGCGATTTTAATCTACGAGCAGTACTTC. Translated, it gives CASSMSSAILIYEQYF.

The V and J genes are TRBV2 and TRBJ2-5; D uncertain. The V end lost 7 bases, the J end lost 5 bases, and 8 bases lay between the germline ends. This CDR3 comprises 11 residues. The V gene's germline CDR1 is SNHLY and CDR2 FYNNEI. The CDR3 region is CASIFGETQYF. CDR3 nucleotide sequence: TGTGCCAGCATATTTGGGGAGACCCAGTACTTC.

Ten or more counts support this clonotype. The rearrangement joins TRBV20-1 to TRBJ2-6, with D possibly called TRBD1 or TRBD2 (5 bases each). The CDR3 is 14 residues long. Germline V gene data show CDR1 as DFQATT and CDR2 as SNEGSKA (reference sequence). V dropped 1 base and J dropped 4 bases, with 8 bases sitting between them. CDR3 protein: CSARGGDGANVLTF. The CDR3 nucleotides are TGCAGTGCTAGAGGAGGGGACGGGGCCAACGTCCTGACTTTC.

This clonotype has ten or more counts. The chain links TRBV2 to TRBJ2-1; D is possibly TRBD1 (6 bases). Per the germline V gene, CDR1 is SNHLY and CDR2 is FYNNEI. Trimming removed 6 bases from V and 9 bases from J, with 15 bases in between. The CDR3 consists of 13 residues. The chain's CDR3 is CASSLYSGVEQFF. CDR3 nucleotides: TGTGCCAGCAGCCTTTACTCAGGGGTTGAGCAGTTCTTC.

This clonotype was seen ten or more times. CDR3 sequence reads: CSARDNENTGELFF. Here the CDR3 DNA reads TGCAGCGCCAGGGATAATGAAAACACCGGGGAGCTGTTTTTT. The rearrangement joins TRBV29-1 to TRBJ2-2; D is perhaps TRBD1 (5 bases). The CDR3 covers 14 residues. Deletions cut 7 bases from V and 2 bases from J, with 14 bases between. Germline CDR1 SQVTM, CDR2 ANQGSEA.

This clonotype was counted between two and nine times. The chain carries TRBV4-1 and TRBJ2-2; D not resolved. This CDR3 is built from 16 residues. V was cut by 1 base and J by 2 bases, with 11 bases left in between. The germline V gene has CDR1 MGHRA and CDR2 YSYEKL. This CDR3 reads CASSQAHHPNTGELFF. DNA of the CDR3: TGCGCCAGCAGCCAAGCCCACCATCCCAACACCGGGGAGCTGTTTTTT.

This clonotype appeared a few times. The chain has TRBV6-1 and TRBJ1-2; 9 nucleotides agree with TRBD1. The CDR3 runs to 15 residues. From germline, CDR1 is MNHNS and CDR2 SASEGT. With 0 bases clipped from V and 6 bases from J, the junction kept 5 bases outside the gene matches. This chain's CDR3 is CASSEAIWTGDGYTF. The CDR3 DNA reads TGTGCCAGCAGTGAAGCGATTTGGACAGGGGATGGCTACACCTTC.

This clonotype was counted at least ten times. This chain connects TRBV12-3 or TRBV12-4 to TRBJ2-1; weak D call: TRBD2 (6 bases). Trimming pared 1 base from V and 3 bases from J, leaving 13 bases between. The CDR3 sequence is 16 residues long. CDR3 nucleotides: TGTGCCAGCAGTTTAGGTGCGGGATACCTCTACAATGAGCAGTTCTTC. Its protein is CASSLGAGYLYNEQFF.

The chain carries TRBV25-1 and TRBJ2-5, with TRBD2 matching over 8 bases. Trimming at V came to 6 bases and at J to 4 bases, leaving 13 bases not matched to a gene. Germline loops: CDR1 MGHDK, CDR2 SYGVNS. The CDR3 has 16 amino acids. CDR3 sequence (DNA): TGTGCCAGCAGGGGAGGCGGGGGGCGGAGTGTAGAGACCCAGTACTTC. Its protein is CASRGGGGRSVETQYF.

This clonotype was observed a few times. The gene calls are TRBV2 and TRBJ2-5, with D tentatively TRBD2 (5 bases). Deletions cut 4 bases from V and 4 bases from J, with 25 bases between. This CDR3 has 18 amino acids. Germline values: CDR1 SNHLY, CDR2 FYNNEI. The chain's CDR3 is CASSGPNPLGRPRETQYF. The CDR3 nucleotides read TGTGCCAGCAGTGGCCCGAACCCACTAGGGCGCCCCCGAGAGACCCAGTACTTC. Complete variable domain (other parts from reference TRBV2 and TRBJ2-5): EPEVTQTPSHQVTQMGQEVILRCVPISNHLYFYWYRQILGQKVEFLVSFYNNEISEKSEIFDDQFSVERPDGSNFTLKIRSTKLEDSAMYFCASSGPNPLGRPRETQYFGPGTRLLVL.